Following are 20 T cell receptor beta chains from one sample sequenced in a study of CD8+CD57+ T cells in acquired aplastic anemia. Patients selected for sequencing had displayed CD8+CD57+ cell expansion by flow cytometry. The template for TCR beta VDJ and CDR3 sequence profiling was genomic DNA. TCRdb analysed the reads with MiXCR anew, one entry per CDR3 protein. The sample includes about 180,000 distinct CDR3 sequences, 40% to 50% seen only once; the top ten take about 1%. Sequenced input: sorted CD4+, CD8+, or CD8+CD57+ T cells (not recorded which) from PBMCs. These receptors came from a human donor with aplastic anemia.

This clonotype was found a few times. This sequence joins TRBV2 and TRBJ1-6, with 11 bases lining up with TRBD1. The ends lost 7 bases at V and 8 bases at J; junction bases unmatched: 1. In germline, CDR1 is SNHLY, CDR2 FYNNEI. This CDR3 is 13 amino acids long. CDR3 protein: CASMGQGDSPLHF. CDR3 nucleotides: TGTGCCAGCATGGGACAGGGGGATTCACCCCTCCACTTT.

The CDR3 is CSARHGVGEGYTF. The CDR3 DNA follows: TGCAGTGCCCGGCACGGGGTAGGGGAAGGCTACACCTTC. V and J are TRBV20-1 and TRBJ1-2, with a tentative D call TRBD1 (5 bases). The V end lost 6 bases, the J end lost 8 bases, and 19 bases lay between the germline ends. The CDR3 is made up of 13 amino acids. From germline, CDR1 is DFQATT and CDR2 SNEGSKA (reference sequence).

A few counts support this clonotype. With a much larger clone just one base away, this may be a read error. The conserved final phenylalanine or tryptophan is absent from the CDR3, which likely points to a read error. V usage is TRBV6-5 and J usage is TRBJ1-4, with D unresolved. CDR1 MNHEY and CDR2 SVGAGI come from the germline V gene. V was trimmed by 2 bases and J by 8 bases, leaving 3 bases between them. This CDR3 has 11 residues. CDR3 sequence reads: CASSYGEKLFY. The DNA for the CDR3 is TGTGCCAGCAGTTACGGGGAAAAACTGTTTTAT.

In this sample, this clonotype turned up many times. The chain employs TRBV30 and TRBJ2-7; 7 positions match TRBD1. The V and J ends lost 7 bases and 3 bases, in that order; junction bases with no gene match: 3. The CDR3 totals 11 residues. Germline values: CDR1 GTSNPN, CDR2 SVGIG (reference sequence). CDR3 DNA: TGTGCCTTTTCAGGGGGCTACGAGCAGTACTTC. This codes for CAFSGGYEQYF.

Worth noting for this clonotype: A read error may be the cause here, since a much bigger clone is one base away. V usage is TRBV5-4 and J usage is TRBJ1-2, with D possibly matching TRBD1 (6 bases). The length of the CDR3 is 14 residues. CDR1 is SGHNT and CDR2 is YYREEE in the germline V gene (reference sequence). The V gene lost 4 bases and the J gene lost 6 bases, with 16 bases spanning the gap. The CDR3: CASSGRTAPHGYTF. CDR3 in DNA: TGTGCCAGCAGCGGAAGGACAGCCCCTCATGGCTACACCTTC.

The CDR3 sequence: CASSPDLNTEAFF. The CDR3 nucleotides are TGTGCCAGCTCCCCTGACCTGAACACTGAAGCTTTCTTT. The chain recombines TRBV18 with TRBJ1-1, with D unclear. V gave up 6 bases and J gave up 0 bases, with 8 bases separating them. The CDR3 totals 13 residues. The V gene's germline CDR1 is KGHSH and CDR2 LQKENI.

This clonotype was seen once. V gene TRBV10-1 combines with J gene TRBJ2-1; possibly TRBD1 for D (6 bases). The V end was cut by 3 bases, the J end by 4 bases, with 13 bases between. The CDR3 loop spans 15 amino acids. CDR1 and CDR2 (germline): WNHNN, SYGVQD (reference sequence). In nucleotides, the CDR3 is TGCGCCAGCAGTGAATTCGCAGACAGGTACAATGAGCAGTTCTTC. Amino acid sequence: CASSEFADRYNEQFF.

The chain employs TRBV7-9 and TRBJ2-5; no reliable D call. The CDR3 contains 13 residues. CDR1 SEHNR and CDR2 FQNEAQ come from the germline V gene (reference sequence). V was cut by 1 base and J by 5 bases, with 8 bases left in between. This CDR3 is CASSLVFVETQYF. The CDR3 DNA reads as TGTGCCAGCAGCTTAGTTTTCGTGGAGACCCAGTACTTC.

This clonotype was seen repeatedly, ten times or more. This chain joins TRBV6-1 and TRBJ2-7; 8 nucleotides line up with TRBD1. V dropped 7 bases and J dropped 2; count of bases not matched to a gene: 13. The V gene's germline CDR1 is MNHNS and CDR2 SASEGT. The CDR3 covers 16 residues. CDR3 nucleotide sequence: TGTGCCAGCAACCGACAGGGGTCTTCTTTGACCTACGAGCAGTACTTC. Residues: CASNRQGSSLTYEQYF.

This clonotype was found many times. This chain links TRBV29-1 with TRBJ2-7, with unresolved D. The V gene lost 4 bases and the J gene lost 5 bases, with 6 bases spanning the gap. The CDR3 covers 10 residues. Germline values: CDR1 SQVTM, CDR2 ANQGSEA. CDR3 in amino acids: CSVAQNEQYF. CDR3 sequence (DNA): TGCAGCGTTGCCCAGAACGAGCAGTACTTC.

DNA for the CDR3: TGCAGTGCTGCGGGACAGAACACTGAAGCTTTCTTT. Translation: CSAAGQNTEAFF. The chain has TRBV20-1 and TRBJ1-1, with D maybe TRBD1 (6 bases). This CDR3 comprises 12 residues. Germline CDR1 DFQATT, CDR2 SNEGSKA (reference sequence). Trimming took off 5 bases at V and 1 base at J, with 8 bases between the two ends.

This clonotype was detected only a few times. The V and J genes are TRBV2 and TRBJ1-4; D possibly corresponds to TRBD1 (6 bases). The CDR3 totals 13 residues. Trimming took off 6 bases at V and 7 bases at J, with 12 bases between the two ends. CDR1 is SNHLY, CDR2 FYNNEI, per germline. The CDR3 DNA reads TGTGCCAGCAGCCAACAGGGAATTGAAAAACTGTTTTTT. It translates to CASSQQGIEKLFF.

The chain is built from TRBV20-1 and TRBJ2-7, with 9 bases lining up with TRBD1. CDR1 is DFQATT, CDR2 SNEGSKA, per germline (reference sequence). The CDR3 is 15 amino acids. With V trimmed by 0 bases and J by 2 bases, 5 bases remained unmatched. The CDR3 DNA is TGCAGTGCTAGAGATAGGGGGACAGGGACCTACGAGCAGTACTTC. Protein: CSARDRGTGTYEQYF.

This rearrangement joins TRBV5-6 to TRBJ1-1; D is unclear. The CDR3 length is 14 residues. The germline CDR1 and CDR2 sequences are SGHDT and YYEEEE. V was clipped by 1 base and J by 0 bases, with 7 bases between them. The CDR3 nucleotides are TGTGCCAGCAGCTTGTGGGGATTGAACACTGAAGCTTTCTTT. Translated, it gives CASSLWGLNTEAFF.

This clonotype has just one count. The chain carries TRBV24-1 and TRBJ2-1; D perhaps matches TRBD1 (5 bases). V was shortened by 6 bases and J by 10 bases, with 21 bases between the two germline ends. CDR1 and CDR2 (germline): KGHDR, SFDVKD. This CDR3 is 15 amino acids long. The CDR3: CATSPRRASIREQFF. In nucleotides, the CDR3 is TGTGCCACCAGTCCTCGCAGGGCGAGTATCAGGGAGCAGTTCTTC.

A single count supports this clonotype. This clone may be a read error of a much larger clone one base away. Because the CDR3 is missing its conserved closing phenylalanine or tryptophan, this is likely a read error. The DNA is left out, because the CDR3 cannot be placed on it with certainty; the CDR3 is given as TCRdb lists it. The chain couples TRBV5-4 to TRBJ2-3; the table calls TRBD2, which could not be checked here. The germline V gene has CDR1 SGHNT and CDR2 YYREEE (reference sequence). The CDR3 spans 11 residues, counting both ends. The CDR3: CASLQRGGSYS.

This chain connects TRBV15 to TRBJ2-5, with 7 bases fitting TRBD1. The germline V gene has CDR1 LNHNV and CDR2 YYDKDF (reference sequence). V shed 6 bases, J shed 9 bases, and the junction held 13 bases outside the gene matches. CDR3 length: 14 residues. CDR3: CATSAGQENQPQYF. Written as DNA, the CDR3 is TGTGCCACCAGTGCAGGACAGGAGAATCAGCCCCAGTACTTC.

The genes are TRBV11-2 and TRBJ2-7; 12 bases match TRBD2. The CDR3 extends over 16 amino acids. Germline values: CDR1 SGHAT, CDR2 FQNNGV. Trimming cost V 5 bases and J 2 bases; bases outside gene matches: 7. The CDR3 is CASSRQWTSGAYEQYF. The CDR3 nucleotides are TGTGCCAGCAGCCGACAGTGGACTAGCGGGGCCTACGAGCAGTACTTC. The full variable domain, completed using reference TRBV11-2 and TRBJ2-7, is EAGVAQSPRYKIIEKRQSVAFWCNPISGHATLYWYQQILGQGPKLLIQFQNNGVVDDSQLPKDRFSAERLKGVDSTLKIQPAKLEDSAVYLCASSRQWTSGAYEQYFGPGTRLTVT.

The V and J genes are TRBV4-2 and TRBJ2-5; D is undetermined. This CDR3 has 14 amino acids. Trimming cost V 0 bases and J 3 bases, with 8 bases left between them. Germline CDR1 LGHNA, CDR2 YNFKEQ. CDR3: CASSQDLTEETQYF. CDR3 DNA: TGTGCCAGCAGCCAAGATCTAACGGAAGAGACCCAGTACTTC.

The V gene is TRBV10-3, the J gene TRBJ2-1; a weak D match, TRBD1 (6 bases). CDR3 length: 15 residues. CDR1 and CDR2 from the germline V gene are ENHRY and SYGVKD. Trimming shortened V by 3 bases and J by 8 bases, and 17 bases separated the two germline ends. In nucleotides, the CDR3 is TGTGCCATCAGTGACCGGGACAAACCCGTGGATGAGCAGTTCTTC. Its translation: CAISDRDKPVDEQFF.